This TCR beta chain stems from a study of blood T cell repertoires in COVID-19. Per the study methods: The assay estimated nucleated cells by amplifying reference gene primers. Data came from immunoSEQ multiplex PCR; TCRdb stores just in-frame clones and leaves some out. V, J and clone size were drawn from that table, and D and trimming were deduced from the DNA. The data hold 100,000 to 150,000 clones, with roughly 90% observed a single time. Deletions cut 6 bases from V and 4 bases from J, with 19 bases between. Germline CDR1 MNHEY, CDR2 SVGAGI. The CDR3 spans 15 residues. The rearrangement joins TRBV6-5 to TRBJ2-7; tentative D call: TRBD1 (6 bases). The receptor was derived from a man aged 35-49 years with acute or convalescent COVID-19. Sequenced material: peripheral blood. CDR3 sequence (DNA): TGTGCCAGCAGCAGAGACAGGAGAAGGGGGTACGAGCAGTACTTC. As protein: CASSRDRRRGYEQYF.